Here is one T cell receptor (beta chain) with its context. The antigen this receptor binds is unknown. There are no base qualities to consult, and no much larger clone falls within one base. Including cysteine and phenylalanine, the CDR3 has 15 amino acids. Of all the DNA, just the CDR3 is kept, 45 bases in frame from base 1. Trimming takes 4 bases from V and 7 bases from J, and the germline ends sit 20 bases apart. The germline V gene yields SGHVS for CDR1 and FQNEAQ for CDR2. TCRbeta CDR3 regions were amplified from genomic DNA by means of the immunoSEQ Assay, a bias-controlled multiplex PCR. As for how the authors treated the data: Nucleated cell counts per sample were estimated from amplification of reference gene primers within the assay. Sequence reads were collapsed and filtered to measure the absolute abundance of every unique TCRbeta CDR3 rearrangement. For each sample, productive Simpson clonality was calculated as the square root of Simpson's diversity index across productive rearrangements. TCRdb re-hosts the immuneACCESS table, in-frame sequences only. Its copies lack some clones; in the studies checked, an unresolved V gene accounts for under half of them, and the cause for the rest is not known. From that table come the V and J calls and clone size; the DNA was used to work out D and trimming. The sample table shows over 35,000 clones, and roughly 92% are seen once. Roughly 10% of the sample is taken by the ten largest.

The entry originates in a study of blood T cell repertoires in COVID-19 (dated by TCRdb to 2018 to 2021). Some background on the complete study: Samples from collaborators originated in the United States, Italy and Spain and spanned both the acute and convalescent phases of COVID-19. The repertoires were released in a freely available public database meant as a resource for research on the immune response to SARS-CoV-2. Sample metadata almost always included a de-identified subject ID, COVID-19 status, age in years and sex. The dataset comprised deeply sampled blood TCRbeta repertoires from subjects exposed to, actively infected with, or recovered from COVID-19. The material from the prospective study consisted of cDNA or gDNA derived from T cells, B-cell-depleted T cells, or PBMCs. HLA class I and class II types, where available, came from metadata supplied by the sample provider rather than from assay-based typing. Samples came from the ongoing ImmuneRACE study (first 160 participants) plus 1,254 subjects from 6 global collaborators. General study outcomes and caveats: The amount of clinical and demographic metadata varied by source and participant and was provided uncurated.

Collaborating institutions collected whole blood in K2EDTA tubes following their own protocols. For TCRbeta analysis, collaborator samples were shipped as frozen whole blood, as isolated PBMCs, or as DNA extracted from either sample type. Material: peripheral blood. The chain joins TRBV7-8 to TRBJ2-7; possibly the D gene is TRBD2, per 6 matching bases. This sequence originates from a man in his forties or fifties with active COVID-19. The CDR3 region has the sequence CASSSRRTGLQEQYF. The nucleotides read TGTGCCAGCAGCTCGCGCCGAACGGGACTCCAAGAGCAGTACTTC.